The clone carrying this T cell receptor (beta chain) appeared once. V lost 1 base and J 4 bases, leaving 17 bases between the germline ends. This CDR3 has 16 residues. CDR1 SGHDT and CDR2 YYEEEE come from the germline V gene. TCRdb itself ran the RT-PCR reads through MiXCR, one entry per CDR3 protein. This table has about 200,000 distinct CDR3 sequences, around two fifths appearing once. These data originate in a study of patients and donors after allogeneic stem cell transplantation. This sequence was found in a human donor who was either an allogeneic HSCT recipient or a stem cell or donor lymphocyte infusion donor (not recorded which). It is not recorded whose cells these are; they may come from a transplant donor. This sequence joins TRBV5-6 and TRBJ1-1; tentatively, D is TRBD1 (6 bases). The sequencing input was blood, either unsorted or a sorted T cell fraction (not recorded which). CDR3 nucleotides: TGTGCCAGCAGCTTGACAGGGAGGGGTGGAAGCACTGAAGCTTTCTTT. As protein: CASSLTGRGGSTEAFF.